These 9 T cell receptor beta chains were sequenced from one sample in a study of response to subunit inactivated influenza vaccine. A single record per CDR3 protein comes from TCRdb applying MiXCR to the RT-PCR reads. The data show about 500,000 distinct CDR3 sequences, with about 7.2% seen just once and around 13% held by the top ten. Sequencing used PBMCs from blood, obtained about 24 months after vaccination. The receptors originated from a man aged 45 to 75 who received an inactivated influenza vaccine.

This clonotype was detected ten times or more. The rearrangement joins TRBV20-1 to TRBJ1-1; D call uncertain. Per the germline V gene, CDR1 is DFQATT and CDR2 is SNEGSKA (reference sequence). Deletions cut 5 bases from V and 1 base from J, with 5 bases between. There are 11 residues in the CDR3. In nucleotides, the CDR3 is TGCAGTGCTCCCGCGAACACTGAAGCTTTCTTT. Translating gives CSAPANTEAFF.

The gene calls are TRBV25-1 and TRBJ1-1; D might be TRBD1 (5 bases). The CDR3 sequence is 14 residues long. Germline V CDR1 and CDR2: MGHDK, SYGVNS. The V end was cut by 4 bases, the J end by 4 bases, with 13 bases between. CDR3 amino acids: CASSARWGSTEAFF. CDR3 sequence (DNA): TGTGCCAGCAGTGCCCGGTGGGGGAGCACTGAAGCTTTCTTT.

This clonotype has at least ten counts. V usage is TRBV12-3 or TRBV12-4 and J usage is TRBJ1-5, with D possibly matching TRBD1 (6 bases). The CDR3 has 13 amino acids. Trimming shortened V by 6 bases and J by 1 base, and 7 bases separated the two germline ends. The CDR3 sequence is CASRGQSNQPQHF. The CDR3 DNA sequence: TGTGCCAGCAGAGGACAGAGCAATCAGCCCCAGCATTTT.

This clonotype was seen only a few times. This chain connects TRBV7-6 to TRBJ2-7, with 9 nucleotides matching TRBD1. Losses at the gene ends were 5 bases for V and 4 bases for J; bases not matched to a gene: 6. The CDR3 is 14 amino acids. Germline loops: CDR1 SGHVS, CDR2 FNYEAQ. The CDR3 bases are TGTGCCAGCAGCAAACAGGGGGCTCGGTACGAGCAGTACTTC. It translates to CASSKQGARYEQYF.

This chain connects TRBV10-3 to TRBJ2-5; tentative D call: TRBD1 (6 bases). The CDR3 length is 18 residues. V was clipped by 3 bases and J by 5 bases, with 25 bases between them. In germline, CDR1 is ENHRY, CDR2 SYGVKD. CDR3 sequence (DNA): TGTGCCATCAGTGATGATGAGGGGGTCAGGGGAAGAGAGGAGACCCAGTACTTC. Translation gives CAISDDEGVRGREETQYF.

In its sample, this clonotype was seen a few times. The chain employs TRBV15 and TRBJ2-5, with unresolved D. Trimming cost V 0 bases and J 2 bases, with 10 bases left between them. The germline CDR1 and CDR2 sequences are LNHNV and YYDKDF (reference sequence). This CDR3 comprises 15 residues. The CDR3 DNA sequence: TGTGCCACCAGCAGAGATTCTGGGTGGCAAGAGACCCAGTACTTC. Protein product: CATSRDSGWQETQYF. The entire variable domain, with the rest obtained from reference TRBV15 and TRBJ2-5, is as follows: DAMVIQNPRYQVTQFGKPVTLSCSQTLNHNVMYWYQQKSSQAPKLLFHYYDKDFNNEADTPDNFQSRRPNTSFCFLDIRSPGLGDTAMYLCATSRDSGWQETQYFGPGTRLLVL.

This clonotype has ten or more counts. The J gene is TRBJ2-5, the V gene TRBV18, with D perhaps TRBD1 (6 bases). The CDR3 has 15 amino acids. The germline CDR1 and CDR2 sequences are KGHSH and LQKENI. Trimming stripped 0 bases from V and 2 bases from J, with 10 bases between. CDR3 protein: CASSPPGHRQETQYF. DNA of the CDR3: TGTGCCAGCTCACCACCGGGACACCGACAAGAGACCCAGTACTTC.

The chain joins TRBV5-1 to TRBJ2-2; D remains ambiguous. Trimming cost V 0 bases and J 1 base, with 10 bases left between them. Germline values: CDR1 SGHRS, CDR2 YFSETQ. The CDR3 length is 16 residues. The CDR3 region is CASSLVGGENTGELFF. CDR3 nucleotide sequence: TGCGCCAGCAGCTTGGTCGGCGGAGAGAACACCGGGGAGCTGTTTTTT. Full variable domain (remainder filled in from reference TRBV5-1 and TRBJ2-2): KAGVTQTPRYLIKTRGQQVTLSCSPISGHRSVSWYQQTPGQGLQFLFEYFSETQRNKGNFPGRFSGRQFSNSRSEMNVSTLELGDSALYLCASSLVGGENTGELFFGEGSRLTVL.

The J gene is TRBJ2-5, the V gene TRBV25-1; D may be TRBD2 (6 bases). The CDR3 extends over 15 amino acids. Germline CDR1 MGHDK, CDR2 SYGVNS. V shed 2 bases and J shed 1 base, with 11 bases lying between them. CDR3 region: CASSEEGGLQETQYF. CDR3 bases: TGTGCCAGCAGTGAAGAGGGAGGACTCCAAGAGACCCAGTACTTC. The full variable domain, its missing parts supplied by reference TRBV25-1 and TRBJ2-5, is EADIYQTPRYLVIGTGKKITLECSQTMGHDKMYWYQQDPGMELHLIHYSYGVNSTEKGDLSSESTVSRIRTEHFPLTLESARPSHTSQYLCASSEEGGLQETQYFGPGTRLLVL.